These T cell receptor beta chains were read from a single sample in a study of blood T cell repertoires in COVID-19. Some clones are missing from TCRdb's copy, which holds only in-frame ones; the method was immunoSEQ multiplex PCR. The sample records over 40,000 clones, 85% to 95% being singletons. Input material: peripheral blood. These TCRs come from a woman over 75 with acute or convalescent COVID-19. Each CDR3 is given with its conserved first and last residue. Fields, in order: J gene, clone size, V gene, D gene, CDR3 protein, CDR3 DNA. D genes are given only for firm matches. Not every row has a clone size; where given, it reads once, few, many or a size class.

TRBJ2-2 NA TRBV9 NA CASSVRQVNTGELFF TGTGCCAGCAGCGTCCGGCAGGTTAACACCGGGGAGCTGTTTTTT
TRBJ2-7 NA TRBV14 NA CASSQAGGPSEQYF TGTGCCAGCAGCCAAGCAGGAGGGCCCTCCGAGCAGTACTTC
TRBJ2-7 NA TRBV5-4 TRBD1 CASSRTGPPYEQYF TGTGCCAGCAGCCGGACAGGGCCTCCCTACGAGCAGTACTTC
TRBJ1-5 NA TRBV30 NA CAWSVQSRGSNQPQHF TGTGCCTGGAGTGTCCAGTCCAGGGGTAGCAATCAGCCCCAGCATTTT
TRBJ1-1 few TRBV19 NA CASSLQPMNTEAFF TGTGCCAGTAGTCTACAGCCGATGAACACTGAAGCTTTCTTT
TRBJ2-3 NA TRBV5-3 TRBD2 CARFLAGGTDTQYF TGTGCCAGGTTTCTAGCGGGAGGGACAGATACGCAGTATTTT
TRBJ2-7 NA TRBV28 NA CASSKWGGRPYEQYF TGTGCCAGCAGTAAGTGGGGCGGCCGCCCCTACGAGCAGTACTTC
TRBJ1-1 once TRBV7-3 TRBD1 CASSFRPPLTGGLTEAFF TGTGCCAGCAGCTTCCGCCCTCCCTTGACAGGGGGTTTGACTGAAGCTTTCTTT
TRBJ2-3 NA TRBV20-1 NA CSATSDTQYF TGCAGTGCTACCTCGGATACGCAGTATTTT
TRBJ2-2 NA TRBV19 NA CASRQQGILANTGELFF TGTGCCAGTAGGCAACAGGGAATCCTCGCGAACACCGGGGAGCTGTTTTTT
TRBJ1-5 NA TRBV6-2/TRBV6-3 NA CASSGDRQNQPQHF TGTGCCAGCAGTGGCGACAGGCAGAATCAGCCCCAGCATTTT
TRBJ1-2 NA TRBV9 TRBD1 CASSVAGTANYGYTF TGTGCCAGCAGCGTAGCCGGGACAGCTAACTATGGCTACACCTTC
TRBJ2-1 NA TRBV3-1/TRBV3-2 TRBD2 CASSQVLFGGRLDNEQFF TGTGCCAGCAGCCAAGTATTGTTCGGCGGGAGACTGGACAATGAGCAGTTCTTC
TRBJ2-7 NA TRBV3-1/TRBV3-2 TRBD1 CASSHLGQSYEQYF TGTGCCAGCAGCCACCTGGGACAGTCCTACGAGCAGTACTTC
TRBJ2-1 NA TRBV5-1 NA CASSSVLQSYNEQFF TGCGCCAGCAGTTCCGTTCTCCAGTCTTACAATGAGCAGTTCTTC
TRBJ2-1 NA TRBV28 TRBD2 CASSLAGATLDEQFF TGTGCCAGCAGTTTGGCGGGAGCCACCTTAGATGAGCAGTTCTTC
TRBJ2-1 NA TRBV7-2 TRBD2 CASSLAGEDEQFF TGTGCCAGCAGCTTGGCGGGAGAGGATGAGCAGTTCTTC
TRBJ2-1 NA TRBV18 NA CASSPSQNNEQFF TGTGCCAGCTCACCTTCCCAGAACAATGAGCAGTTCTTC
TRBJ2-1 NA TRBV19 TRBD2 CASSPDGPVAGEDEQFF TGTGCCAGTAGCCCGGATGGGCCCGTAGCGGGAGAAGATGAGCAGTTCTTC
TRBJ1-6 NA TRBV27 NA CASRAVPAGSPLHF TGTGCCAGCAGAGCCGTCCCGGCCGGGTCACCCCTCCACTTT
TRBJ2-1 NA TRBV19 TRBD2 CASKSGTSGRNNEQFF TGTGCCAGTAAATCCGGTACTAGCGGTCGAAACAATGAGCAGTTCTTC
TRBJ1-2 NA TRBV2 NA CASSVQTNYGYTF TGTGCCAGCAGTGTACAGACTAACTATGGCTACACCTTC
TRBJ1-2 NA TRBV29-1 TRBD1 CSAGTGVTNYGYTF TGCAGCGCCGGGACAGGAGTAACTAACTATGGCTACACCTTC
TRBJ1-2 NA TRBV6-5 TRBD1 CASSYSDRGSYGYTF TGTGCCAGCAGTTACTCGGACAGGGGAAGCTATGGCTACACCTTC
TRBJ1-2 NA TRBV6-5 NA CASSYSPETYGYTF TGTGCCAGCAGTTACTCACCGGAGACCTATGGCTACACCTTC
TRBJ1-4 NA TRBV25-1 NA CASSDDRHNEKLFF TGTGCCAGCAGTGACGACAGACATAATGAAAAACTGTTTTTT
TRBJ2-7 once TRBV6-5 NA CASSYPTPTYEQYF TGTGCCAGCAGTTACCCAACTCCAACCTACGAGCAGTACTTC
TRBJ1-2 NA TRBV30 TRBD1 CAWSLTQGGYGYTF TGTGCCTGGAGTCTAACACAGGGGGGCTATGGCTACACCTTC
TRBJ2-1 NA TRBV5-1 TRBD2 CASSLAGRLAGVGEQFF TGCGCCAGCAGCTTGGCCGGGAGACTAGCGGGAGTTGGGGAGCAGTTCTTC
TRBJ1-5 NA TRBV28 NA CASRSDNQPQHF TGTGCCAGCAGGTCAGACAATCAGCCCCAGCATTTT
TRBJ2-7 NA TRBV4-2 TRBD2 CASSQGTSGIYEQYF TGTGCCAGCAGCCAGGGGACTAGCGGGATCTACGAGCAGTACTTC
TRBJ2-3 once TRBV6-5 TRBD2 CASSYSPSGSTDTQYF TGTGCCAGCAGTTACTCGCCTAGCGGAAGCACAGATACGCAGTATTTT
TRBJ1-5 once TRBV5-8 NA CASSPNAPGSHQPQHF TGTGCCAGCAGCCCGAACGCCCCGGGATCGCATCAGCCCCAGCATTTT
TRBJ1-1 NA TRBV6-2/TRBV6-3 NA CASSYTNPPGMNTEAFF TGTGCCAGCAGTTACACAAATCCGCCAGGGATGAACACTGAAGCTTTCTTT
TRBJ1-5 NA TRBV19 TRBD1 CASSPRTGGRNQPQHF TGTGCCAGTAGTCCAAGGACAGGGGGACGCAATCAGCCCCAGCATTTT
TRBJ1-4 NA TRBV28 NA CASRRALPGEKLFF TGTGCCAGCAGAAGGGCCCTCCCGGGGGAAAAACTGTTTTTT
TRBJ1-1 NA TRBV18 NA CASSLQSDWWNTEAFF TGTGCCAGCTCACTGCAAAGCGATTGGTGGAACACTGAAGCTTTCTTT
TRBJ2-3 NA TRBV9 NA CASSVLGGPSTDTQYF TGTGCCAGCAGCGTCCTAGGAGGGCCAAGTACAGATACGCAGTATTTT
TRBJ1-1 NA TRBV6-5 NA CASSYLARSTEAFF TGTGCCAGCAGTTACTTGGCCCGCAGCACTGAAGCTTTCTTT
TRBJ2-7 once TRBV18 TRBD2 CASSPPGTSGTYEQYF TGTGCCAGCTCACCTCCCGGGACTAGCGGAACCTACGAGCAGTACTTC
TRBJ1-6 NA TRBV4-3 NA CASSQESPRHFLNSPLHF TGCGCCAGCAGCCAAGAATCCCCGAGACACTTCTTAAATTCACCCCTCCACTTT
TRBJ2-2 NA TRBV12-3/TRBV12-4 NA CASSPIGGGELFF TGTGCCAGCAGCCCGATTGGCGGGGGGGAGCTGTTTTTT
TRBJ2-7 NA TRBV27 TRBD2 CASSLSLAGSYEQYF TGTGCCAGCAGTTTATCTCTAGCGGGGTCCTACGAGCAGTACTTC
TRBJ2-3 NA TRBV23-1 NA CASRQWSTDTQYF TGCGCCAGCAGGCAGTGGAGCACAGATACGCAGTATTTT
TRBJ2-3 once TRBV28 TRBD2 CASSLGIVGTSAYTQYF TGTGCCAGCAGTTTAGGAATTGTCGGGACTAGCGCTTATACGCAGTATTTT
TRBJ2-2 NA TRBV10-3 NA CAISHVLGENTGELFF TGTGCCATCAGTCACGTTCTTGGAGAGAACACCGGGGAGCTGTTTTTT
TRBJ2-1 once TRBV6-5 NA CASRPTKSNNEQFF TGTGCCAGCCGACCGACAAAATCCAACAATGAGCAGTTCTTC
TRBJ2-2 NA TRBV5-6 NA CASSYRRGSVWRELFF TGTGCCAGCAGCTACCGCAGGGGCTCGGTCTGGAGGGAGCTGTTTTTT
TRBJ2-1 once TRBV6-2/TRBV6-3 TRBD2 CASSPTSGSYNEQFF TGTGCCAGCAGCCCGACTAGCGGGAGCTACAATGAGCAGTTCTTC
TRBJ2-3 NA TRBV27 NA CASSLWNGMGADTQYF TGTGCCAGCAGTTTATGGAACGGGATGGGCGCAGATACGCAGTATTTT
TRBJ2-5 NA TRBV19 TRBD2 CASSTPGGKETQYF TGTGCCAGTAGTACCCCGGGAGGGAAAGAGACCCAGTACTTC
TRBJ1-1 NA TRBV5-4 TRBD1 CASSLSGTDDTEAFF TGTGCCAGCAGCCTCTCCGGGACAGACGACACTGAAGCTTTCTTT
TRBJ2-3 NA TRBV6-6 NA CASSTRATQYF TGTGCCAGCAGTACGAGAGCTACGCAGTATTTT
TRBJ1-1 NA TRBV30 NA CAWGASWATEAFF TGTGCCTGGGGGGCCTCCTGGGCGACTGAAGCTTTCTTT
TRBJ2-7 NA TRBV6-5 NA CASSYSRTRVGYEQYF TGTGCCAGCAGTTACTCGAGGACAAGGGTTGGCTACGAGCAGTACTTC